Presented here are 28 T cell receptor beta chains from one specimen sequenced in a study of blood T cell repertoires in COVID-19. Method: immunoSEQ multiplex PCR; TCRdb's copy keeps in-frame clones and lacks some. The sample contains a few hundred thousand clones, about 81% of which appear only once. Sequencing was done on a sample of peripheral blood. These receptors were taken from a woman aged 65 to 85 with COVID-19, enrolled during active disease.

The rearrangement links TRBV27 to TRBJ2-7; D is perhaps TRBD2 (5 bases). The CDR3 has 11 residues. The V end lost 6 bases, the J end lost 3 bases, and 6 bases lay between the germline ends. The germline gives CDR1 MNHEY, CDR2 SMNVEV (reference sequence). The CDR3 nucleotides read TGTGCCAGCAGCGGGGTCTACGAGCAGTACTTC. It translates to CASSGVYEQYF.

J is TRBJ2-1 and V is TRBV7-2; possibly TRBD2 for D (6 bases). CDR1 and CDR2 (germline): SGHTA, FQGNSA. The V end lost 5 bases, the J end lost 5 bases, and 13 bases lay between the germline ends. CDR3 length: 14 amino acids. Written as DNA, the CDR3 is TGTGCCAGCAGCCCCTTTCGCGGGGACAATGAGCAGTTCTTC. This gives the protein CASSPFRGDNEQFF.

The V call is TRBV7-3, the J call TRBJ2-6; 8 bases line up with TRBD2. The CDR3 sequence is 18 residues long. The germline V gene encodes CDR1 SGHTA and CDR2 FQGTGA. The ends lost 5 bases at V and 4 bases at J; junction bases unmatched: 13. CDR3 amino acids: CASSPRGGRPLGANVLTF. The CDR3 DNA reads as TGTGCCAGCAGCCCCCGGGGGGGGCGCCCCCTGGGGGCCAACGTCCTGACTTTC.

The chain couples TRBV18 to TRBJ2-2, with D possibly being TRBD2 (5 bases). This CDR3 has 16 residues. Trimming removed 6 bases at V and 2 bases at J, with 16 bases between. From germline, CDR1 is KGHSH and CDR2 LQKENI. CDR3 sequence (DNA): TGTGCCAGCTCTCGCAGGTCAGCGGATAACACCGGGGAGCTGTTTTTT. Protein: CASSRRSADNTGELFF.

The CDR3 nucleotides are TGTGCCAGCAGCTTACTTCGGGGGTCTGGAAACACCATATATTTT. This encodes CASSLLRGSGNTIYF. This rearrangement joins TRBV7-2 to TRBJ1-3; TRBD1 is a possible D gene (5 bases). Looked up from germline, CDR1 is SGHTA and CDR2 is FQGNSA. Trimming took 2 bases from V and 1 from J, leaving 9 bases between them. The CDR3 extends over 15 amino acids.

The chain links TRBV7-2 to TRBJ1-2, with TRBD1 matching 10 bases. The CDR3 sequence is 15 residues long. The V gene's germline CDR1 is SGHTA and CDR2 FQGNSA. V lost 1 base, J lost 3 bases, and 2 bases stayed unmatched. DNA for the CDR3: TGTGCCAGCAGCTTAGGACAGGGGGCCGACTATGGCTACACCTTC. This gives the protein CASSLGQGADYGYTF.

A few counts support this clone. The V and J genes are TRBV7-8 and TRBJ1-2; no definite D call. This CDR3 contains 13 residues. V lost 0 bases, J lost 3 bases, and 5 bases lay in between. Germline CDR1 is SGHVS and CDR2 is FQNEAQ. DNA for the CDR3: TGTGCCAGCAGCTTAGCGTCGGACTATGGCTACACCTTC. The encoded protein is CASSLASDYGYTF.

The chain combines TRBV9 with TRBJ1-1, with 8 nucleotides matching TRBD1. Germline assignment: CDR1 SGDLS and CDR2 YYNGEE. CDR3 length: 14 residues. V lost 0 bases to trimming and J lost 8 bases; unmatched junction nucleotides: 6. CDR3 coding DNA: TGTGCCAGCAGCGTAGGGAACCGGGACAGGGAAGCTTTCTTT. Translation: CASSVGNRDREAFF.

This rearrangement joins TRBV2 to TRBJ2-5; possibly TRBD2 for D (5 bases). V was shortened by 6 bases and J by 5 bases, with 10 bases between the two germline ends. Germline V lookup: CDR1 SNHLY, CDR2 FYNNEI. The CDR3 is made up of 12 amino acids. The CDR3 region has the DNA TGTGCCAGCAGGCGGGTAGCTGAGACCCAGTACTTC. It is translated as CASRRVAETQYF.

This clone has just one count. The rearrangement joins TRBV19 to TRBJ2-7, with no clear D. The CDR3 length is 12 residues. Germline V gene lookup returns CDR1 LNHDA and CDR2 SQIVND (reference sequence). Between the trimmed V and J ends, which lost 6 bases and 6 bases, there was a span of 12 bases. CDR3 region: CASSVPSGEQYF. DNA of the CDR3: TGTGCCAGTAGCGTCCCCTCAGGCGAGCAGTACTTC.

The rearrangement joins TRBV3-1 (or the pseudogene TRBV3-2) to TRBJ2-7; TRBD1 aligns across 8 bases. This CDR3 is built from 15 residues. J gave up 1 base and V 1 base, and 3 bases lay outside the gene matches. The germline V gene has CDR1 LGHDT and CDR2 YNNKEL (reference sequence). In DNA form, the CDR3 reads TGTGCCAGCAGCCAAGCAGGGGGCCCATCCTACGAGCAGTACTTC. Its protein product is CASSQAGGPSYEQYF.

V and J are TRBV11-3 and TRBJ2-3; D possibly corresponds to TRBD1 (6 bases). The CDR3 has 15 residues. V was clipped by 5 bases and J by 3 bases, with 15 bases between them. Per the germline V gene, CDR1 is SGHNT and CDR2 is YENEEA. The CDR3 nucleotides read TGTGCCAGCAGCCTTCTCAGGGGTAGGACAGATACGCAGTATTTT. Protein product: CASSLLRGRTDTQYF.

This chain connects TRBV4-2 to TRBJ1-5, with a weak D call TRBD1 (6 bases). Germline values: CDR1 LGHNA, CDR2 YNFKEQ. The germline V and J ends were trimmed by 4 bases and 3 bases, with 16 bases remaining between them. The CDR3 loop spans 16 amino acids. The CDR3 sequence: CASSPTRQADNQPQHF. CDR3 DNA: TGTGCCAGCAGCCCGACGAGACAGGCCGACAATCAGCCCCAGCATTTT.

This chain joins TRBV28 and TRBJ1-1; TRBD1 aligns across 8 bases. From germline, CDR1 is MDHEN and CDR2 SYDVKM. There are 14 residues in the CDR3. Trimming at V came to 8 bases and at J to 4 bases, leaving 9 bases not matched to a gene. The CDR3 spells CASVTQGAGTEAFF. Written as DNA, the CDR3 is TGTGCCAGCGTAACCCAGGGGGCTGGCACTGAAGCTTTCTTT.

This clone was seen only once. The chain has TRBV19 and TRBJ1-1; 8 bases align to TRBD1. The CDR3 contains 15 residues. The germline gives CDR1 LNHDA, CDR2 SQIVND (reference sequence). The trim removed 3 bases at V and 1 base at J, leaving 4 bases unmatched. The CDR3 is CASSIVGQGNTEAFF. The CDR3 nucleotides read TGTGCCAGTAGTATCGTCGGACAGGGGAACACTGAAGCTTTCTTT. The full variable domain, completed using reference TRBV19 and TRBJ1-1, is DGGITQSPKYLFRKEGQNVTLSCEQNLNHDAMYWYRQDPGQGLRLIYYSQIVNDFQKGDIAEGYSVSREKKESFPLTVTSAQKNPTAFYLCASSIVGQGNTEAFFGQGTRLTVV.

This clone was observed once. The chain has TRBV18 and TRBJ2-3, with a weak D call TRBD2 (6 bases). CDR1 KGHSH and CDR2 LQKENI come from the germline V gene. The CDR3 covers 15 residues. V lost 1 base to trimming and J lost 0 bases, with 8 bases between them. The CDR3 spells CASSPQRESTDTQYF. The CDR3 bases are TGTGCCAGCTCACCACAACGGGAGAGCACAGATACGCAGTATTTT. Filled out from reference TRBV18 and TRBJ2-3, the complete variable domain reads NAGVMQNPRHLVRRRGQEARLRCSPMKGHSHVYWYRQLPEEGLKFMVYLQKENIIDESGMPKERFSAEFPKEGPSILRIQQVVRGDSAAYFCASSPQRESTDTQYFGPGTRLTVL.

This sequence joins TRBV7-3 and TRBJ1-6; D unclear. This CDR3 is 13 amino acids long. Germline CDR1 reads SGHTA; CDR2 reads FQGTGA. Trimming stripped 5 bases from V and 12 bases from J, with 14 bases between. CDR3 sequence reads: CASSPGAGGPLHF. CDR3 DNA sequence: TGTGCCAGCAGCCCCGGTGCGGGAGGACCCCTCCACTTT.

In DNA form, the CDR3 reads TGTGCCACCCTAGGTAACAATGAGCAGTTCTTC. This sequence encodes CATLGNNEQFF. The chain recombines TRBV24-1 with TRBJ2-1, with D unclear. V lost 9 bases and J lost 5, with 7 bases in between. CDR1 is KGHDR and CDR2 is SFDVKD in the germline V gene. The CDR3 is made up of 11 amino acids.

The table lists this clone with a count of one. The rearrangement uses TRBV5-1 and TRBJ1-2; 7 nucleotides line up with TRBD1. From germline, CDR1 is SGHRS and CDR2 YFSETQ. J lost 3 bases, V lost 3 bases, and 11 bases had no gene match. The length of the CDR3 is 16 residues. CDR3 nucleotide sequence: TGCGCCAGCAGCTCGACTCCCCTCAGGGGGGACTATGGCTACACCTTC. This sequence encodes CASSSTPLRGDYGYTF.

The gene calls are TRBV28 and TRBJ1-3, with unresolved D. The CDR3 totals 14 residues. V lost 4 bases, J lost 4 bases, and 11 bases lay in between. Germline CDR1 MDHEN, CDR2 SYDVKM. CDR3 loop: CASSWGPGGNTIYF. The CDR3 DNA follows: TGTGCCAGCAGTTGGGGTCCGGGGGGAAACACCATATATTTT.

J is TRBJ2-1 and V is TRBV7-7; 8 bases match TRBD1. The length of the CDR3 is 17 residues. The germline CDR1 and CDR2 sequences are SSHAT and FNYEAQ (reference sequence). Unmatched junction bases numbered 15, after V lost 5 bases and J lost 6 bases. The chain's CDR3 is CASSDRGDRGGFNEQFF. The CDR3 region has the DNA TGTGCCAGCAGCGACCGCGGCGACAGGGGAGGTTTCAATGAGCAGTTCTTC.

This clone occurred a few times. The chain joins TRBV5-6 to TRBJ2-1, with 8 positions matching TRBD2. After removal of 1 base from V and 5 bases from J, the junction contained 5 bases not matched to a gene. The germline gives CDR1 SGHDT, CDR2 YYEEEE. The CDR3 loop spans 15 amino acids. The DNA for the CDR3 is TGTGCCAGCAGCTTGTTTACTAGCGGACACAATGAGCAGTTCTTC. It codes for CASSLFTSGHNEQFF.

This clone showed up just a few times. This chain connects TRBV6-2 or TRBV6-3 to TRBJ2-3, with a possible D match to TRBD2 (6 bases). V was trimmed by 6 bases and J by 4 bases, leaving 20 bases between them. The V gene's germline CDR1 is MNHEY and CDR2 SVGEGT. The CDR3 has 16 amino acids. CDR3 loop: CASSPAGSLGADTQYF. Here the CDR3 DNA reads TGTGCCAGCAGCCCAGCCGGGAGCCTAGGAGCAGATACGCAGTATTTT.

The genes are TRBV6-5 and TRBJ1-5, with TRBD1 as a possible D gene (5 bases). This CDR3 is built from 13 residues. Germline V lookup: CDR1 MNHEY, CDR2 SVGAGI. V lost 10 bases and J lost 5, with 15 bases in between. CDR3 coding DNA: TGTGCCACTCGCTGGGGGGGGGATCAGCCCCAGCATTTT. It specifies CATRWGGDQPQHF.

This clone was detected only a few times. The chain joins TRBV11-1 to TRBJ2-7; D is perhaps TRBD2 (6 bases). In germline, CDR1 is SGHAT, CDR2 FQDESV (reference sequence). V was trimmed by 2 bases and J by 1 base, leaving 15 bases between them. The CDR3 has 16 amino acids. CDR3 residues: CASSLQTGGSSYEQYF. The CDR3 DNA follows: TGTGCCAGCAGCTTACAGACTGGGGGGTCGTCCTACGAGCAGTACTTC. Variable domain in full (rest from reference TRBV11-1 and TRBJ2-7): EAEVAQSPRYKITEKSQAVAFWCDPISGHATLYWYRQILGQGPELLVQFQDESVVDDSQLPKDRFSAERLKGVDSTLKIQPAELGDSAMYLCASSLQTGGSSYEQYFGPGTRLTVT.

The J gene is TRBJ1-1, the V gene TRBV12-3 or TRBV12-4; maybe TRBD1 (6 bases). CDR3 length equals 13 residues. V shed 1 base and J shed 4 bases, with 7 bases lying between them. CDR3 bases: TGTGCCAGCAGTTTAGAACAGGGCACTGAAGCTTTCTTT. Amino acids: CASSLEQGTEAFF.

On this clone: This sample includes further DNA sequences coding for the same CDR3. The V gene is TRBV5-1, the J gene TRBJ2-3; possibly TRBD1 for D (6 bases). The CDR3 is made up of 15 amino acids. Trimming pared 4 bases from V and 1 base from J, leaving 13 bases between. Germline CDR1 SGHRS, CDR2 YFSETQ. DNA for the CDR3: TGCGCCAGCAGCCCCGTGGACAGACGCACAGATACGCAGTATTTT. Translation gives CASSPVDRRTDTQYF. The full variable domain, its missing parts supplied by reference TRBV5-1 and TRBJ2-3, is KAGVTQTPRYLIKTRGQQVTLSCSPISGHRSVSWYQQTPGQGLQFLFEYFSETQRNKGNFPGRFSGRQFSNSRSEMNVSTLELGDSALYLCASSPVDRRTDTQYFGPGTRLTVL.

The chain uses TRBV28 and TRBJ2-7, with a weak D call TRBD1 (6 bases). The CDR3 has 17 residues. V lost 3 bases and J lost 2, with 20 bases in between. CDR1 and CDR2 from the germline V gene are MDHEN and SYDVKM. CDR3 region: CASSLGASRTLAYEQYF. The CDR3 DNA reads TGTGCCAGCAGTTTGGGGGCGTCCCGGACACTTGCCTACGAGCAGTACTTC.